This T cell receptor (beta chain) was captured in a study of blood T cell repertoires in COVID-19. Study in general: The United States, Italy and Spain were the sources of the acute and convalescent COVID-19 samples. Sample material is recorded as cDNA or gDNA derived from T cells, B-cell-depleted T cells, or PBMCs.

Seattle cases were enrolled at active infection and followed longitudinally. Original processing methods: Estimation of nucleated cell counts relied on the amplification of reference gene primers. Only in-frame clones appear in the TCRdb table, and some are missing; sequencing was by immunoSEQ multiplex PCR. The V and J calls and clone size were taken over from that table, and D and trimming were inferred from the DNA. The sample consists of approximately 200,000 clones, 70% to 90% of them appearing once. With 4 bases removed from V and 5 bases from J, the gap between germline ends came to 5 bases. Germline V CDR1 and CDR2: SGHVS, FQNEAQ. CDR3 size: 11 residues.

The rearrangement joins TRBV7-8 to TRBJ2-5; D is perhaps TRBD2 (5 bases). This clonotype was sampled from an older person with COVID-19, enrolled during active disease. Sequencing used peripheral blood. CDR3 coding DNA: TGTGCCAGCAGCTCGGGGGAGACCCAGTACTTC. It encodes CASSSGETQYF.